Listed here are 32 T cell receptor beta chains from one sample, sequenced in a study of tumor and adjacent non-tumor tissue in lung cancer. RNA was extracted from bulk tissue without any cell sorting. The library came from three nested PCR rounds adapted from ARM-PCR protocols. TCRdb re-called the multiplex PCR reads through MiXCR, storing one row per CDR3 protein. The data show roughly 93,000 distinct CDR3 sequences, 67% seen once. Sequencing input: lung tumor tissue. Every receptor here comes from a man in his fifties or sixties with non-small cell lung cancer.

With regard to this clonotype: Relative to the germline gene, one junction end is altered; a read error may explain this. This sequence joins TRBV7-9 and TRBJ1-4; D might be TRBD1 (6 bases). The CDR3 spans 11 residues. Germline CDR1 SEHNR, CDR2 FQNEAQ (reference sequence). The CDR3 DNA is TGTGCCAGCAACATTTCAGGGCCAGGGGCGTTT. Its protein is CASNISGPGAF.

With regard to this clonotype: This clone may be a read error of a much larger clone one base away. The chain couples TRBV7-8 to TRBJ2-3, with 11 bases that match TRBD1. The length of the CDR3 is 21 residues. Germline CDR1 is SGHVS and CDR2 is FQNEAQ. V was clipped by 4 bases and J by 3 bases; unmatched bases: 21. The CDR3 DNA is TGTGCCAGCAGCTGGGATGGGGACCATTCCAGGACAGGGGGCTTAACAGATACGCAGTATTTT. Protein product: CASSWDGDHSRTGGLTDTQYF.

The rearrangement joins TRBV24-1 to TRBJ2-2, with D hard to call. CDR3 length equals 13 residues. CDR1 and CDR2 (germline): KGHDR, SFDVKD. With 3 bases removed from V and 3 bases from J, the gap between germline ends came to 4 bases. This CDR3 is CATSDLYTGELFF. CDR3 DNA: TGTGCCACCAGTGATCTCTACACCGGGGAGCTGTTTTTT.

As to this clonotype: A much larger clone is a single base away; this may be a read error. This chain connects TRBV11-2 to TRBJ2-5, with 8 bases matching TRBD1. Trimming at V came to 2 bases and at J to 2 bases, leaving 10 bases not matched to a gene. Germline V gene lookup returns CDR1 SGHAT and CDR2 FQNNGV. This CDR3 is built from 17 residues. The CDR3 bases are TGTGCCAGCAGCTTAACCGGGACAGGCTTCTTGCAAGAGACCCAGTACTTC. The encoded protein is CASSLTGTGFLQETQYF. The whole variable domain, filled in from reference TRBV11-2 and TRBJ2-5, reads EAGVAQSPRYKIIEKRQSVAFWCNPISGHATLYWYQQILGQGPKLLIQFQNNGVVDDSQLPKDRFSAERLKGVDSTLKIQPAKLEDSAVYLCASSLTGTGFLQETQYFGPGTRLLVL.

Notes on this clonotype: With a much larger clone just one base away, this may be a read error. The gene calls are TRBV11-2 and TRBJ2-1; the match to TRBD2 covers 12 bases. The CDR3 sequence is 18 residues long. Trimming cost V 5 bases and J 6 bases; bases outside gene matches: 14. In germline, CDR1 is SGHAT, CDR2 FQNNGV. The CDR3 here is CASSLRPPSSGGANEQFF. CDR3 coding DNA: TGTGCCAGCAGCCTACGACCCCCCTCTAGCGGGGGGGCCAATGAGCAGTTCTTC. Complete variable domain (other parts from reference TRBV11-2 and TRBJ2-1): EAGVAQSPRYKIIEKRQSVAFWCNPISGHATLYWYQQILGQGPKLLIQFQNNGVVDDSQLPKDRFSAERLKGVDSTLKIQPAKLEDSAVYLCASSLRPPSSGGANEQFFGPGTRLTVL.

The sample holds many counts of this clonotype. CDR3 nucleotides: TGCACCAGCAGCCAAGACAACGAAGACGGCCCCAAGCGGGTATACGAGCAGTACTTC. This translates into CTSSQDNEDGPKRVYEQYF. V is TRBV1 and J is TRBJ2-7; the listed D gene, TRBD2, was not tested against the DNA. TRBV1 constitutes a pseudogene. This CDR3 region has 19 residues.

Concerning this clonotype itself: Likely a read error: the CDR3 ends without its conserved phenylalanine or tryptophan. This chain uses TRBV6-6 with TRBJ2-3; D assignment may be TRBD1 or TRBD2 (6 bases each). The germline V gene has CDR1 MNHNY and CDR2 SVGAGI (reference sequence). The length of the CDR3 is 17 residues. This CDR3 reads CASNYGEDSFYIDTQYL. The CDR3 DNA sequence: TGTGCCAGCAATTACGGGGAGGACAGTTTCTACATAGATACGCAGTATTTG.

This rearrangement joins TRBV4-2 to TRBJ1-3; D unresolved. The germline CDR1 and CDR2 sequences are LGHNA and YNFKEQ. The CDR3 covers 14 residues. CDR3 nucleotides: TGTACCAACTGCCAAGACGACTCTGGAAACACCATATATTTT. It specifies CTNCQDDSGNTIYF.

Remarks on this clonotype: Germline is not matched at one junction end, which may reflect a read error. This rearrangement joins TRBV20-1 to TRBJ2-5; possibly TRBD2 for D (5 bases). The CDR3 spans 11 residues. Looked up from germline, CDR1 is DFQATT and CDR2 is SNEGSKA (reference sequence). The CDR3 nucleotides are TGCATTGCTAGGCCGGGGGAGACCCAGTACTTC. As protein: CIARPGETQYF.

This clonotype was detected only a few times. An end of the junction differs from the germline gene, which may be a read error. The chain carries TRBV11-3 and TRBJ2-2, with 7 bases matching TRBD2. The CDR3 spans 17 residues. CDR1 and CDR2 (germline): SGHNT, YENEEA. The CDR3 nucleotides read TGTGCCAGCAGCTTGGGCGGGAGACGAGACACCGTCGGGGGGCTGTTTTTT. Protein sequence: CASSLGGRRDTVGGLFF.

This clonotype came up a few times. Without the conserved terminal phenylalanine or tryptophan, this CDR3 likely stems from a read error. The chain combines TRBV5-4 with TRBJ2-2, with unresolved D. Looked up from germline, CDR1 is SGHNT and CDR2 is YYREEE (reference sequence). The CDR3 extends over 14 amino acids. The CDR3 protein is CASSFRANTGELFY. DNA for the CDR3: TGCGCCAGCAGCTTCCGGGCGAACACCGGGGAGCTGTTTTAT.

Worth noting for this clonotype: At one of its ends the junction is not consistent with the germline gene, which may arise from a read error. This chain links TRBV11-1 with TRBJ1-6, with D maybe TRBD1 (6 bases). From germline, CDR1 is SGHAT and CDR2 FQDESV (reference sequence). There are 13 residues in the CDR3. CDR3 DNA: TGTACCAGCAGCTCCGGGGGGCGATCACCCCTCCACTTT. It translates to CTSSSGGRSPLHF.

This clonotype showed up just a few times. This sequence may be a read error, since a much larger clone differs from it by one base. The DNA of the CDR3 is TGCAACGTTGTATATAGCGGCGTTTACAATGAGCAGTTCTTC. Amino acid sequence: CNVVYSGVYNEQFF. The chain uses TRBV29-1 and TRBJ2-1, with D tentatively TRBD2 (6 bases). There are 14 residues in the CDR3. Germline V gene sequence: CDR1 SQVTM, CDR2 ANQGSEA.

The CDR3 region has the DNA TGTGCCAGCAATGATCAGCTATACAATGAGCAGTTCTTC. It codes for CASNDQLYNEQFF. This chain uses TRBV2 with TRBJ2-1, with D unresolved. The V gene lost 7 bases and the J gene lost 4 bases, with 11 bases spanning the gap. This CDR3 is 13 amino acids long. Germline CDR1 reads SNHLY; CDR2 reads FYNNEI.

In regard to this clonotype: A single base separates this from a much larger clone, so it may be a read error. As the CDR3 is not closed by the conserved phenylalanine or tryptophan, this likely results from a read error. The chain links TRBV30 to TRBJ2-1, with 7 bases matching TRBD2. Germline CDR1 reads GTSNPN; CDR2 reads SVGIG (reference sequence). The CDR3 spans 12 residues. V was clipped by 1 base and J by 9 bases; unmatched bases: 3. This chain's CDR3 is CAWSGAGIEQFY. CDR3 nucleotide sequence: TGTGCCTGGAGTGGAGCGGGAATTGAGCAGTTCTAC.

This clonotype was counted between two and nine times. A clone one base away is much larger, so this may be a read error. The missing conserved phenylalanine or tryptophan at the end of this CDR3 makes a read error likely. The rearrangement joins TRBV6-1 to TRBJ2-3; 9 bases are a match to TRBD2. V lost 4 bases, J lost 2 bases, and 1 base stayed unmatched. CDR1 is MNHNS, CDR2 SASEGT, per germline. There are 14 residues in the CDR3. CDR3 DNA: TGTGCCAGCAGTGCTAGCGGGGACACAGATACGCAGTATCTT. Translated, it gives CASSASGDTDTQYL.

V gene TRBV5-6 combines with J gene TRBJ1-2, with D perhaps TRBD1 (5 bases). Trimming removed 5 bases from V and 3 bases from J, with 11 bases in between. The CDR3 has 13 residues. Germline CDR1 is SGHDT and CDR2 is YYEEEE. CDR3 in DNA: TGTGCCAGCAGATTAGAGACAGACTATGGCTACACCTTC. Translation: CASRLETDYGYTF.

J is TRBJ2-5 and V is TRBV12-3 or TRBV12-4; possibly TRBD2 for D (6 bases). Trimming cost V 2 bases and J 5 bases, with 12 bases left between them. The CDR3 runs to 14 residues. CDR3: CASSLQEGGETQYF. The DNA of the CDR3 is TGTGCCAGCAGTTTACAAGAGGGAGGCGAGACCCAGTACTTC.

This clonotype is judged medium-sized. The chain carries TRBV29-1 and TRBJ2-2; 7 bases line up with TRBD1. V trimming: 5 bases; J trimming: 7 bases; junction bases outside the gene matches: 7. Per germline, CDR1 SQVTM and CDR2 ANQGSEA. The CDR3 is made up of 13 amino acids. The CDR3 spells CSVSVTGFGELFF. DNA of the CDR3: TGCAGCGTTTCCGTGACAGGGTTCGGGGAGCTGTTTTTT.

Worth noting for this clonotype: Germline is not matched at one junction end, which may reflect a read error. V usage is TRBV6-2 or TRBV6-3 and J usage is TRBJ2-2; TRBD2 aligns across 10 bases. CDR3 length equals 14 residues. CDR1 is MNHEY and CDR2 is SVGEGT in the germline V gene. CDR3 residues: CANEGLARTEELFF. For the CDR3, the DNA is TGTGCCAATGAGGGACTAGCGAGGACCGAGGAGCTGTTTTTT.

Details on this clonotype: Being one base from a much bigger clone, this may be a read error. This chain uses TRBV14 with TRBJ2-1, with 10 bases fitting TRBD1. CDR3 length: 17 amino acids. Germline assignment: CDR1 SGHDN and CDR2 FVKESK. The CDR3 nucleotides read TGTGCCAGCAGCCGACAGGGGGCCCTCCTCTCCTACAATGAGCGGTTCTTC. Amino acids: CASSRQGALLSYNERFF.

Comments on this clonotype: Its ends do not fully match the called genes, so a read error is possible. This chain connects TRBV11-1 to TRBJ2-1; no clear D. Per germline, CDR1 SGHAT and CDR2 FQDESV (reference sequence). This CDR3 is 14 amino acids long. CDR3 nucleotide sequence: TGTGCCAGCAGCTTAGGGAATAGGGCCAATGAGCAGTTATTC. Translating gives CASSLGNRANEQLF.

For this clonotype: This CDR3 is missing its conserved last phenylalanine or tryptophan, likely due to a read error. This chain links TRBV29-1 with TRBJ1-1; D is unclear. Per germline, CDR1 SQVTM and CDR2 ANQGSEA. This CDR3 comprises 13 residues. Trimming took off 4 bases at V and 0 bases at J, with 9 bases between the two ends. This CDR3 is CSVVSPVNTEAFS. The CDR3 DNA follows: TGCAGCGTTGTATCGCCCGTGAACACTGAAGCTTTCTCT.

Only one count was recorded for this clonotype. A much bigger clone sits one base away, suggesting this may be a read error. The rearrangement uses TRBV28 and TRBJ1-2, with no clear D. Germline V gives CDR1 MDHEN, CDR2 SYDVKM. Between the trimmed V and J ends, which lost 2 bases and 2 bases, there was a span of 6 bases. The CDR3 spans 13 residues. The CDR3 protein is CASSLEGNYGYTF. The CDR3 nucleotides read TGTGCCAGCAGTTTAGAGGGAAACTATGGCTACACCTTC.

Comments on this clonotype: Sequence at one end of the junction differs from germline and may be a read error. The chain uses TRBV10-1 and TRBJ2-7; 7 nucleotides align to TRBD2. CDR1 is WNHNN, CDR2 SYGVQD, per germline (reference sequence). CDR3 length equals 16 residues. CDR3 region: CASSESGVGRDRAQYF. The CDR3, as DNA: TGTGCCAGCAGTGAGTCGGGGGTGGGGAGGGATCGCGCACAGTACTTC.

A note on this clonotype: A single base separates this from a much larger clone, so it may be a read error. V is TRBV7-9 and J is TRBJ2-7; 7 positions agree with TRBD2. The V segment lost 2 bases and the J segment 6 bases; nucleotides outside the gene matches: 4. The CDR3 has 13 amino acids. CDR1 and CDR2 (germline): SEHNR, FQNEAQ (reference sequence). CDR3 in amino acids: CASSLSGGGEQYF. DNA for the CDR3: TGTGCCAGCAGCTTATCGGGGGGAGGCGAGCAGTACTTC.

On this clonotype: A junction boundary mismatches the germline segment, possibly from a read error. This chain links TRBV4-1 with TRBJ1-2; 7 bases align to TRBD1. Germline V gene sequence: CDR1 MGHRA, CDR2 YSYEKL. The CDR3 length is 14 residues. The CDR3 region has the DNA TGCACCAGCAGCCAGGAGACAGGGCCCTATCACTACACCTTC. It codes for CTSSQETGPYHYTF.

The chain employs TRBV20-1 and TRBJ2-7; D call uncertain. CDR3 length: 12 residues. CDR1 is DFQATT, CDR2 SNEGSKA, per germline (reference sequence). V shed 3 bases and J shed 4 bases, with 10 bases lying between them. CDR3 nucleotides: TGCAGTGCTAGTTTGGGCTCGTACGAGCAGTACTTC. It specifies CSASLGSYEQYF.

The genes are TRBV11-1 and TRBJ2-1; 9 nucleotides match TRBD1. Unmatched junction bases numbered 16, after V lost 2 bases and J lost 11 bases. The CDR3 consists of 17 residues. Germline values: CDR1 SGHAT, CDR2 FQDESV (reference sequence). The CDR3 DNA reads TGTGCCAGCAGCTTACATTCGGGACAGGGTATGGTAAATAAGCAGTTCTTC. It specifies CASSLHSGQGMVNKQFF.

By share, this clonotype ranks as medium-sized. V is TRBV4-1 and J is TRBJ2-7, with TRBD2 matching 9 bases. Looked up from germline, CDR1 is MGHRA and CDR2 is YSYEKL. V dropped 0 bases and J dropped 13; count of bases not matched to a gene: 7. The length of the CDR3 is 13 residues. The CDR3 DNA reads as TGCGCCAGCAGCCAAGATCCTAGCGGGAAGAGATACTTC. Residues: CASSQDPSGKRYF.

Turning to this clonotype: The missing conserved phenylalanine or tryptophan at the end of this CDR3 makes a read error likely. The chain combines TRBV12-3 or TRBV12-4 with TRBJ2-1, with 8 positions matching TRBD1. This CDR3 has 15 amino acids. Germline trimming cut 6 bases from V and 0 bases from J; bases unmatched to any gene: 4. CDR3 in amino acids: CASRSTGVSYNEQFL. CDR3 sequence (DNA): TGTGCCAGCAGGTCGACAGGGGTCTCCTACAATGAGCAGTTCCTC.

The V and J genes are TRBV6-2 or TRBV6-3 and TRBJ2-5, with TRBD2 identical over 8 bases. The ends lost 2 bases at V and 4 bases at J; junction bases unmatched: 9. CDR1 and CDR2 (germline): MNHEY, SVGEGT. The CDR3 sequence is 16 residues long. The CDR3 bases are TGTGCCAGCAGTTACAATGGGACTAGTTTAGGAGAGACCCAGTACTTC. Amino acid sequence: CASSYNGTSLGETQYF.